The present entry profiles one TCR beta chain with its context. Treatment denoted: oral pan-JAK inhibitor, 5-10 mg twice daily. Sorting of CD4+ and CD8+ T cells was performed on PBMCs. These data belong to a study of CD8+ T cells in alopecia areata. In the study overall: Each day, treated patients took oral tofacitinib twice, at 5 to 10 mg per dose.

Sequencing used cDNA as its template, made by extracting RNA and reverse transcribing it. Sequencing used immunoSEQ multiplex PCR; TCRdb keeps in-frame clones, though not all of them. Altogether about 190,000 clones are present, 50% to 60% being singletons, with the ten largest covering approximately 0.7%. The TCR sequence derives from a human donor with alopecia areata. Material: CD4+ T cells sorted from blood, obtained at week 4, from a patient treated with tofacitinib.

CDR3 coding DNA: TGTGCCAGCACCAACCCCGGGCGGTACGAGCAGTACTTC. Its translation: CASTNPGRYEQYF. The V call is TRBV9, the J call TRBJ2-7; D unresolved. The CDR3 consists of 13 residues. V lost 6 bases and J lost 4, with 14 bases in between. CDR1 is SGDLS, CDR2 YYNGEE, per germline. The variable domain in full, with the rest retrieved from reference TRBV9 and TRBJ2-7, is DSGVTQTPKHLITATGQRVTLRCSPRSGDLSVYWYQQSLDQGLQFLIQYYNGEERAKGNILERFSAQQFPDLHSELNLSSLELGDSALYFCASTNPGRYEQYFGPGTRLTVT.